A selection of T cell receptor beta chains follows, all from one sample in a study of blood T cell repertoires in COVID-19. The data were produced by immunoSEQ multiplex PCR, yet TCRdb's version contains in-frame clones alone and is incomplete. Among 250,000 to 350,000 clones listed, around 90% were seen once. Sequences were obtained from PBMCs or T cells enriched from blood (not recorded which). These receptor sequences come from a woman aged 25-40 years who had recovered from COVID-19. Each CDR3 is given without its conserved first and last residue. Each record gives: V gene, clone size, CDR3 protein. Clone size, where shown, is once, few, many, or a class for clones that have expanded.

>TRBV5-1|.
ASNIRSSGSSYNEQF
>TRBV30|.
AWSVQSYEQY
>TRBV28|.
ASSLAPPGTEAF
>TRBV5-4|.
AWGGGAVVYEQY
>TRBV5-3|.
ARNRTGDPPSYEQY
>TRBV30|.
AWSTGAYNSPLH
>TRBV9|few
ASSVDQGLSGNTIY
>TRBV6-4|.
ASRTLAGRVAGDTGELF
>TRBV21-1|once
ASSKSVGEGQDTQY
>TRBV4-1|.
ASSQEPTAAYEQY
>TRBV28|.
ASRPPGLEQY
>TRBV7-3|.
ASSLTQGLNTEAF
>TRBV19|.
ASSIIGTHPNEQY
>TRBV28|.
ASRESSEQY
>TRBV5-1|.
ASSSRTSGSEQY
>TRBV7-9|.
ASSLERGGINTGELF
>TRBV19|.
ASSIITLAGGETQY
>TRBV23-1|.
ASSQWLSVNGKRDQPQH
>TRBV6-5|.
ASSYSGEAYEQY
>TRBV4-3|.
ASSQTGEGSPLH
>TRBV20-1|.
SASGGENYEQY
>TRBV7-2|.
ASMRRQETQY